This TCR beta chain was sequenced during a study of T cell changes during pregnancy in multiple sclerosis. V lost 0 bases to trimming and J lost 3 bases, with 9 bases between them. This CDR3 is 15 amino acids long. The germline CDR1 and CDR2 sequences are MGHRA and YSYEKL. Clones were sequenced by immunoSEQ multiplex PCR, and TCRdb holds only the in-frame ones, with some missing. This table holds 43,000 or so clones, 80% to 95% found once. Sequenced here: peripheral blood, sampled in the third trimester of pregnancy. The origin of this receptor is a female donor with multiple sclerosis, enrolled in a pregnancy study. The genes are TRBV4-1 and TRBJ1-5; no clear D. CDR3 region: CASSQEQSNNQPQHF. CDR3 nucleotide sequence: TGCGCCAGCAGCCAAGAACAGTCTAACAATCAGCCCCAGCATTTT.